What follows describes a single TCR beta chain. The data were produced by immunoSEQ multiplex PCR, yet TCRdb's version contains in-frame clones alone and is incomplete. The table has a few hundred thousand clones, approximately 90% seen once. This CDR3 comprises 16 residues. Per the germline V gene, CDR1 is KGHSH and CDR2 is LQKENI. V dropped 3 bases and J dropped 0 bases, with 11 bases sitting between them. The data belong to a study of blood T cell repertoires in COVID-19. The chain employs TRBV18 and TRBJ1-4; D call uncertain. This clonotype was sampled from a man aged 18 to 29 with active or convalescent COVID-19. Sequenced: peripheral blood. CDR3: CASSPNTAATNEKLFF. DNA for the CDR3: TGTGCCAGCTCACCTAATACAGCTGCAACTAATGAAAAACTGTTTTTT.